This is a list of T cell receptor beta chains from one sample in a study of blood T cell repertoires in COVID-19. TCRdb's table, derived via immunoSEQ multiplex PCR, lists solely in-frame clones and lacks some. The sample holds around 120,000 clones, roughly 80% seen once. The sequencing sample was made of peripheral blood. The receptor source for this set is an older man with active or convalescent COVID-19. Both conserved end residues are part of each CDR3. D genes are given only for firm matches. The size of a clone is reported for some rows only, either as once, few or many, or as a class for expanded clones.

NA	few	TRBV21-1	TRBJ2-7	CASSKNGSSYEQYF	TGTGCCAGCAGCAAAAACGGGAGCTCCTACGAGCAGTACTTC
TRBD2	NA	TRBV10-2	TRBJ2-1	CASSVLAATYNEQFF	TGCGCCAGCAGTGTACTAGCGGCAACATACAATGAGCAGTTCTTC
NA	NA	TRBV2	TRBJ2-7	CASGALVPSSYEQYF	TGTGCCAGCGGGGCACTCGTCCCGAGCTCCTACGAGCAGTACTTC
NA	NA	TRBV6-1	TRBJ1-5	CASSEDSYQPQHF	TGTGCCAGCAGTGAAGACAGCTATCAGCCCCAGCATTTT
NA	NA	TRBV11-1	TRBJ2-1	CASSLFADSYNEQFF	TGTGCCAGCAGCTTATTCGCGGACAGCTACAATGAGCAGTTCTTC
NA	once	TRBV19	TRBJ1-2	CASTSGSWKGSGYTF	TGTGCCAGTACCTCAGGGTCGTGGAAGGGAAGTGGCTACACCTTC
NA	NA	TRBV29-1	TRBJ2-7	CSVENGYEQYF	TGCAGCGTTGAAAACGGCTACGAGCAGTACTTC
TRBD1	NA	TRBV4-2	TRBJ2-7	CASSQSTGAGEQYF	TGTGCCAGCAGCCAGTCTACAGGGGCCGGGGAGCAGTACTTC
NA	once	TRBV12-3/TRBV12-4	TRBJ1-5	CASRRGSNQPQHF	TGTGCCAGCAGGAGGGGGAGCAATCAGCCCCAGCATTTT
NA	NA	TRBV21-1	TRBJ1-1	CASTPNGTGENTEAFF	TGTGCCAGCACCCCCAACGGAACAGGGGAGAACACTGAAGCTTTCTTT
NA	NA	TRBV5-1	TRBJ2-5	CASSFEGSQETQYF	TGCGCCAGCAGCTTTGAGGGCAGCCAAGAGACCCAGTACTTC
NA	NA	TRBV30	TRBJ2-6	CAASGTGANVLTF	TGTGCCGCCTCCGGGACTGGGGCCAACGTCCTGACTTTC
NA	few	TRBV28	TRBJ1-6	CASSFARSPRNSPLHF	TGTGCCAGCAGTTTCGCTCGGTCTCCGCGAAATTCACCCCTCCACTTT
TRBD1	few	TRBV7-4	TRBJ1-1	CASSPRQGTKAFF	TGTGCCAGCAGCCCCCGACAGGGTACGAAAGCTTTCTTT
NA	NA	TRBV9	TRBJ1-1	CASSLRGGQNTEAFF	TGTGCCAGCAGCCTCCGCGGGGGACAGAACACTGAAGCTTTCTTT
NA	NA	TRBV5-1	TRBJ1-1	CASSFKGVGTEAFF	TGCGCCAGCAGCTTTAAGGGGGTTGGGACTGAAGCTTTCTTT
TRBD2	NA	TRBV11-2	TRBJ2-5	CASSRGGAQETQYF	TGTGCCAGCAGCCGGGGGGGCGCTCAAGAGACCCAGTACTTC
NA	NA	TRBV3-1/TRBV3-2	TRBJ2-7	CASSQPTENEQYF	TGTGCCAGCAGCCAACCCACAGAGAACGAGCAGTACTTC
TRBD1	NA	TRBV9	TRBJ2-2	CASSVGQGYTGELFF	TGTGCCAGCAGCGTAGGACAGGGATACACCGGGGAGCTGTTTTTT
TRBD1	NA	TRBV2	TRBJ1-5	CATQQRTGGNQPQHF	TGTGCCACACAGCAAAGGACAGGGGGCAATCAGCCCCAGCATTTT
NA	NA	TRBV6-5	TRBJ1-2	CASNSPGGGGGGYTF	TGTGCCAGCAACTCACCTGGGGGAGGGGGTGGTGGCTACACCTTC
NA	few	TRBV12-3/TRBV12-4	TRBJ1-4	CASSLARGEKLFF	TGTGCCAGCAGTTTGGCCAGAGGTGAAAAACTGTTTTTT
TRBD2	NA	TRBV9	TRBJ2-3	CASSNRGGYTDTQYF	TGTGCCAGCAGCAATCGGGGGGGTTACACAGATACGCAGTATTTT
NA	NA	TRBV19	TRBJ1-4	CASTPLDGRNEKLFF	TGTGCCAGTACCCCCCTAGACGGCCGTAATGAAAAACTGTTTTTT
TRBD1	NA	TRBV2	TRBJ2-3	CASSGSGTGADTQYF	TGTGCCAGCAGTGGGTCCGGGACAGGGGCGGATACGCAGTATTTT
NA	NA	TRBV4-1	TRBJ2-1	CASSQDLPRLQGYEQFF	TGCGCCAGCAGCCAAGATCTCCCTAGACTACAGGGTTACGAGCAGTTCTTC
TRBD1	NA	TRBV19	TRBJ1-5	CATRATGGGQPQHF	TGTGCCACCCGCGCGACAGGGGGTGGACAGCCCCAGCATTTT
NA	NA	TRBV9	TRBJ1-5	CASSGEGTEPQHF	TGTGCCAGCAGCGGGGAGGGGACGGAGCCCCAGCATTTT
TRBD1	NA	TRBV7-9	TRBJ1-1	CASTLTGEDSEAFF	TGTGCCAGCACCCTGACAGGGGAGGACTCTGAAGCTTTCTTT
TRBD1	few	TRBV29-1	TRBJ1-1	CSVGQGKGTEAFF	TGCAGCGTGGGACAGGGTAAGGGGACTGAAGCTTTCTTT
TRBD1	NA	TRBV7-3	TRBJ2-7	CASSLNAGGIGEQYF	TGTGCCAGCAGCTTAAACGCAGGGGGAATCGGCGAGCAGTACTTC
TRBD1	NA	TRBV4-1	TRBJ1-1	CASSQDRGLGNTEAFF	TGCGCCAGCAGCCAAGACAGGGGGCTTGGGAACACTGAAGCTTTCTTT
NA	NA	TRBV5-4	TRBJ1-1	CASSLGAGDTEAFF	TGTGCCAGCAGCCTCGGGGCAGGGGACACTGAAGCTTTCTTT
NA	few	TRBV5-1	TRBJ1-3	CASSLGSSGAGNTIYF	TGCGCCAGCAGCTTGGGGTCTTCGGGGGCTGGAAACACCATATATTTT
NA	NA	TRBV20-1	TRBJ2-1	CSVFFYNEQFF	TGCAGTGTATTTTTCTACAATGAGCAGTTCTTC
NA	NA	TRBV30	TRBJ1-4	CAWSGAGAATNEKLFF	TGTGCCTGGAGTGGGGCGGGAGCAGCAACTAATGAAAAACTGTTTTTT
NA	NA	TRBV5-4	TRBJ1-2	CASSLPGTYGYTF	TGTGCCAGCAGCTTGCCAGGCACCTATGGCTACACCTTC
NA	NA	TRBV19	TRBJ1-5	CASSILSRRGFNQPQHF	TGTGCCAGTAGTATTCTCTCTAGACGCGGGTTCAATCAGCCCCAGCATTTT
NA	once	TRBV4-1	TRBJ1-5	CASSQASGKDQPQHF	TGCGCCAGCAGCCAAGCGTCAGGGAAGGATCAGCCCCAGCATTTT
TRBD1	NA	TRBV10-2	TRBJ1-5	CATADRERNQPQHF	TGCGCCACCGCGGACAGGGAACGCAATCAGCCCCAGCATTTT
NA	NA	TRBV25-1	TRBJ1-2	CASSDPRGGGSYGYTF	TGTGCCAGCAGTGACCCCCGAGGAGGCGGGTCCTATGGCTACACCTTC
TRBD1	once	TRBV7-9	TRBJ1-2	CASSTGTGERSGYTF	TGTGCCAGCAGCACAGGGACAGGGGAGCGGAGTGGCTACACCTTC
NA	NA	TRBV7-2	TRBJ1-2	CASSLGAGPNYGYTF	TGTGCCAGCAGCTTAGGGGCAGGCCCTAACTATGGCTACACCTTC
NA	once	TRBV28	TRBJ2-7	CASKLGDYEQYF	TGTGCCAGCAAATTGGGCGACTACGAGCAGTACTTC
TRBD2	NA	TRBV28	TRBJ2-2	CASSYPGLGSNTGELFF	TGTGCCAGCAGTTACCCGGGACTAGGTTCGAACACCGGGGAGCTGTTTTTT
NA	NA	TRBV5-1	TRBJ1-4	CASSLDPFTGKAPTNEKLFF	TGCGCCAGCAGCTTGGACCCATTTACAGGGAAAGCTCCCACTAATGAAAAACTGTTTTTT
NA	NA	TRBV3-1/TRBV3-2	TRBJ1-2	CASSQQTAANYGYTF	TGTGCCAGCAGCCAGCAGACAGCTGCTAACTATGGCTACACCTTC
NA	NA	TRBV9	TRBJ1-2	CASSANTGPYGYTF	TGTGCCAGCAGCGCCAACACAGGCCCTTATGGCTACACCTTC